What follows is one T cell receptor (beta chain) and its context. This clone was detected a few times. There is no known antigen for this receptor. Base qualities are not provided; no much larger clone lies one nucleotide away. The record originates from a study of Tregs in tolerant kidney transplant recipients (dated by TCRdb to about 2019). Background for the entire study: TCRbeta sequencing was used in the study to identify donor-specific regulatory T cells before combined kidney and bone marrow transplantation, and the identified cells were then tracked after transplant. TCRbeta repertoire sequencing was used in a few healthy controls to compare several ways of expanding Tregs specific for an allogeneic donor. The paper's findings and limits, for the study overall: Because only a small number of patients were included, the study had limitations, and the results will need to be validated in larger populations as well as under other immunosuppression protocols. The most biologically relevant and donor-specific TCRbeta repertoire appeared to be identified by expanding Tregs with activated donor B cells. Biological reproducibility was not directly addressed, though technical replication error appeared minimal.

For TCRbeta CDR3 sequencing, genomic DNA from the sorted cells was extracted using the QIAGEN DNeasy Blood and Tissue Kit. Through immunoSEQ, high-throughput TCRbeta CDR3 sequencing was done commercially, including PCR amplification with internal controls and bias correction. The authors' analysis ran thus. A unique productive TCRbeta sequence was defined by the CDR3 nucleotide sequence when primers matched, and otherwise by the CDR3 amino acid sequence together with the Vbeta and Jbeta genes. To correct sorting error, sequences shared between sorted populations at a frequency ratio of 2:1 or less were removed; the rest were assigned to the higher population. Donor-reactive sequences were defined as at least 5-fold expanded in CFSE-low cells versus unstimulated cells, with frequency of at least 0.01% in CFSE-low cells. Jensen-Shannon divergence calculated on the top 100 TCRbeta sequences ranked by frequency was used to measure repertoire divergence. For samples with multiple sequencing runs, sorting error was corrected separately for each run before the runs were pooled. Sourced from immuneACCESS, this table was stored by TCRdb with only in-frame sequences that have V and J called. A share of the clones is absent; for the studies checked, an unresolved V gene accounts for under half, and the remainder has no known explanation. V, J and clone size were drawn from that table, and D and trimming were deduced from the DNA. For this sample there are some 250,000 clones; approximately 84% appear just once. In total, the top ten clones hold roughly 0.67% of the sample.

Unstimulated Tregs (CD4+CD25+CD127-), CD4+ non-Tregs (CD4+CD25-), CD4 and CD8 cells were FACS-sorted from thawed PBMCs. Blood from healthy controls was obtained either as purchased buffy coats or from healthy volunteers. Healthy control blood was processed to PBMCs with a Ficoll density gradient and then cryopreserved, whereas patient PBMCs were collected both before and after transplant. The clonotype originates from a human donor in good health. Sequencing input: CD4+ T cells from blood.

The DNA reads TGCGCCAGCCAGACAGGGCGGGAATCGGAACTGTTTTTT. It specifies CASQTGRESELFF. This chain is built from TRBV5-1 and TRBJ1-4, with 7 bases matching TRBD1. V and J are trimmed by 7 bases and 12 bases, and the gene matches miss 12 bases of the junction. CDR1 is given as SGHRS and CDR2 as YFSETQ, both from the germline V gene. Including the terminal cysteine and phenylalanine, the CDR3 comprises 13 residues. The entry retains the CDR3 DNA only, 39 bases that are in frame from base 1.